This TCR beta chain emerged from a study of vaccination and CD4 T cells after COVID-19. As for treatment: approximately 9-day PBMC culture with coronavirus spike peptide pools or control peptides (ViraFEST assay). Comments on this clonotype: Its specificity is unknown. Being one base from a much bigger clone, this may be a read error.

The CDR3 runs to 16 residues. Trimming at V came to 4 bases and at J to 7 bases, leaving 11 bases not matched to a gene. Germline loops: CDR1 SGHTA, CDR2 FQGNSA. Sequencing of the DNA from cultured CD4+ T cells was carried out with the Oncomine TCR Beta short-read assay. TCRdb analysed the PCR reads with MiXCR anew, one entry per CDR3 protein. Of 3,500 to 4,500 distinct CDR3 sequences in the sample, roughly 20% were seen once. The chain has TRBV7-2 and TRBJ1-2, with 11 bases identical to TRBD1. The source was CD4+ T cells from blood, cultured in vitro, collected after SARS-CoV-2 vaccination. This TCR derives from a human donor who had recovered from COVID-19. The DNA of the CDR3 is TGTGCCAGCAGCTCAGGCTGGACAGGGGGCTCGGGTGGCTACACCTTC. This codes for CASSSGWTGGSGGYTF.